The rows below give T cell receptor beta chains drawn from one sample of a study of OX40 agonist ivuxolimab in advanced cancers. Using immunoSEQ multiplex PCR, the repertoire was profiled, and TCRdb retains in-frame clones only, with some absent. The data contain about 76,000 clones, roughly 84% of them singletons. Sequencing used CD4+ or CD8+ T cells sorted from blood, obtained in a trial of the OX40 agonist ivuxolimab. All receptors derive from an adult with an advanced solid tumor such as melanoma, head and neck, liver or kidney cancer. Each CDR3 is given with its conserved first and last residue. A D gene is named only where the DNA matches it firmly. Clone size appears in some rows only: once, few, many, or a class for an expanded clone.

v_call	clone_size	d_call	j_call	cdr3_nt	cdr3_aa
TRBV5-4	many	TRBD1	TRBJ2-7	TGTGCCAGCAGCTCTAGGACAGGGGCCGGGGACGAGCAGTACTTC	CASSSRTGAGDEQYF
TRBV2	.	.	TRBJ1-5	TGTGCCAGCAGTGAAGCCGGGACATACAACCGTCAGCCCCAGCATTTT	CASSEAGTYNRQPQHF
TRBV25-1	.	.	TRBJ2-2	TGTGCCAGCAGTTCCCTCCACTCCTTCCCCGGGGAGCTGTTTTTT	CASSSLHSFPGELFF
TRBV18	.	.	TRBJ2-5	TGTGCCAGCTCACCCTACAGCCAAGAGACCCAGTACTTC	CASSPYSQETQYF
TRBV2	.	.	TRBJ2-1	TGTGCCAGCAGTGAAGGGCGGGACGCGTCCTACAATGAGCAGTTCTTC	CASSEGRDASYNEQFF
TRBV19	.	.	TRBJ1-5	TGTGCCAGTAGTCTGGGGACCAATAGCAATCAGCCCCAGCATTTT	CASSLGTNSNQPQHF
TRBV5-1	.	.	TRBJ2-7	TGCGCCAGCAGCGACGGATCCTCCTACGAGCAGTACTTC	CASSDGSSYEQYF
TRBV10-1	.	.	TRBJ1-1	TGCGCCAGCAGCAGGGGTAATTGGGACACTGAAGCTTTCTTT	CASSRGNWDTEAFF
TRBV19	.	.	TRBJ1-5	TGTGCCAGTAGTAGACAGCCTATGCCCCAGCATTTT	CASSRQPMPQHF
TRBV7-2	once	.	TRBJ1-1	TGTGCCAGCAGCTACCGGGTGGGAGTTAGCACTGAAGCTTTCTTT	CASSYRVGVSTEAFF
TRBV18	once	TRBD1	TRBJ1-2	TGTGCCAGCTCACGCTCCGGGACAGGGTCCTATGGCTACACCTTC	CASSRSGTGSYGYTF
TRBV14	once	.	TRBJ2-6	TGTGCCAGCAGCCTCGGGACCTCTGGGGCCAACGTCCTGACTTTC	CASSLGTSGANVLTF
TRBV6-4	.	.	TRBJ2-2	TGTGCCAGCAGTGAGGGACTCACCGGGGAGCTGTTTTTT	CASSEGLTGELFF